The rows below give T cell receptor beta chains drawn from one sample of a study of blood T cell repertoires in COVID-19. The table came from immunoSEQ multiplex PCR; TCRdb's copy has only in-frame clones and leaves some out. The sample contains about 63,000 clones, roughly 85% of which appear only once. Sequenced material: peripheral blood. Source of these receptors: a human donor in a cohort sampled during active COVID-19. CDR3s include the opening cysteine and the closing phenylalanine or tryptophan. A D gene is named only where the DNA matches it firmly. Expanded clones are given a class, and other clones once, few, many or no size at all.

TRBJ2-1 TRBV7-2 . TRBD1 CASSSNRGNYNEQFF TGTGCCAGCAGCTCGAACAGGGGGAACTACAATGAGCAGTTCTTC
TRBJ2-1 TRBV18 . TRBD1 CASSPVGQGARNEQFF TGTGCCAGCTCACCGGTGGGACAGGGGGCCCGAAATGAGCAGTTCTTC
TRBJ2-2 TRBV2 . TRBD1 CASRDRETGELFF TGTGCCAGCAGGGACAGGGAAACCGGGGAGCTGTTTTTT
TRBJ2-2 TRBV27 medium-sized . CASRRQGVTGELFF TGTGCCAGCAGGAGGCAGGGTGTCACCGGGGAGCTGTTTTTT
TRBJ2-7 TRBV29-1 . TRBD2 CSVAETSRSYEQYF TGCAGCGTTGCGGAGACTAGCCGCTCCTACGAGCAGTACTTC
TRBJ2-7 TRBV6-2/TRBV6-3 once TRBD2 CASSYSKPPSGRAPSYEQYF TGTGCCAGCAGTTACTCGAAGCCTCCTAGCGGGAGGGCCCCATCCTACGAGCAGTACTTC
TRBJ2-1 TRBV4-1 . . CASSYLLDRRRGVGQFF TGCGCCAGCAGCTACCTACTGGACAGGCGGCGGGGAGTGGGGCAGTTCTTC
TRBJ1-6 TRBV4-3 . TRBD1 CASSPTGGQFHSPLHF TGCGCCAGCAGCCCTACAGGGGGACAGTTTCATTCACCCCTCCACTTT
TRBJ1-2 TRBV6-5 . TRBD1 CASGRDRDGYGYTF TGTGCCAGCGGCCGGGACAGGGACGGGTATGGCTACACCTTC
TRBJ2-3 TRBV27 . TRBD2 CASSSGGITDTQYF TGTGCCAGCAGTTCGGGGGGAATCACAGATACGCAGTATTTT
TRBJ1-2 TRBV30 . . CAWGRNYGYTF TGTGCCTGGGGGAGAAACTATGGCTACACCTTC
TRBJ2-3 TRBV7-6 . TRBD1 CASSLGQATDTQYF TGTGCCAGCAGTCTAGGACAGGCTACAGATACGCAGTATTTT
TRBJ2-7 TRBV15 . TRBD1 CATSRDPPTGGDEQYF TGTGCCACCAGCAGAGATCCACCGACAGGGGGTGACGAGCAGTACTTC
TRBJ1-4 TRBV2 . . CASRAGIKEKLFF TGTGCCAGCAGGGCGGGGATCAAGGAAAAACTGTTTTTT
TRBJ1-4 TRBV5-5 . . CASSLGPRATNEKLFF TGTGCCAGCAGCTTGGGCCCCAGGGCAACTAATGAAAAACTGTTTTTT
TRBJ2-7 TRBV19 . TRBD2 CASSSSGTSSYEQYF TGTGCCAGTAGTTCCTCCGGGACTAGCAGCTACGAGCAGTACTTC
TRBJ2-7 TRBV7-9 few TRBD2 CASSLVAGGPLSSYEQYF TGTGCCAGCAGCTTAGTTGCGGGAGGGCCCCTAAGCTCCTACGAGCAGTACTTC
TRBJ2-7 TRBV19 . . CASSALPRGSSYEQYF TGTGCCAGTAGTGCCCTCCCTAGGGGATCGTCCTACGAGCAGTACTTC
TRBJ2-7 TRBV5-6 . TRBD2 CASSWGGEQYF TGTGCCAGCAGCTGGGGGGGCGAGCAGTACTTC
TRBJ2-1 TRBV9 . . CASSVAIGGRVNEQFF TGTGCCAGCAGCGTAGCTATCGGGGGGCGCGTAAATGAGCAGTTCTTC
TRBJ2-7 TRBV28 . . CASQQGPYEQYF TGTGCCAGCCAACAGGGTCCCTACGAGCAGTACTTC
TRBJ2-6 TRBV19 . . CASTHGGTGANVLTF TGTGCCAGTACCCATGGGGGGACTGGGGCCAACGTCCTGACTTTC
TRBJ2-2 TRBV6-6 . TRBD2 CASSPRGLAGGPGELFF TGTGCCAGCAGTCCTCGGGGACTAGCGGGAGGGCCCGGGGAGCTGTTTTTT
TRBJ2-1 TRBV7-6 . . CASSLVAGIPNEQFF TGTGCCAGCAGCTTAGTAGCAGGGATTCCGAATGAGCAGTTCTTC
TRBJ2-5 TRBV11-1 few . CASSFRRDQETQYF TGTGCCAGCAGCTTCCGCCGGGACCAAGAGACCCAGTACTTC
TRBJ2-7 TRBV5-1 . . CASSPASTGGTAEQYF TGCGCCAGCAGCCCCGCGAGTACAGGCGGGACGGCCGAGCAGTACTTC
TRBJ2-1 TRBV6-4 many . CASSPGAYNEQFF TGTGCCAGCAGTCCGGGAGCCTACAATGAGCAGTTCTTC
TRBJ2-1 TRBV19 . TRBD1 CASSPQGALSYNEQFF TGTGCCAGTAGCCCACAGGGGGCCTTATCCTACAATGAGCAGTTCTTC
TRBJ2-7 TRBV28 few TRBD1 CASSVLSGQRYEQYF TGTGCCAGCAGTGTCCTATCGGGACAGAGATACGAGCAGTACTTC
TRBJ2-7 TRBV11-3 . . CASSLDPSEQYF TGTGCCAGCAGCTTAGATCCCTCCGAGCAGTACTTC
TRBJ2-1 TRBV24-1 . . CATSADGAHNEQFF TGTGCCACCAGTGCAGATGGGGCCCACAATGAGCAGTTCTTC
TRBJ1-2 TRBV4-1 . . CASSRSTLANYGYTF TGCGCCAGCAGCCGGTCAACGTTAGCTAACTATGGCTACACCTTC
TRBJ1-1 TRBV6-2/TRBV6-3 . . CASSQLQGTEAFF TGTGCCAGCAGCCAACTTCAGGGGACTGAAGCTTTCTTT
TRBJ1-6 TRBV28 . TRBD1 CASRSFRGGGATPLHF TGTGCCAGCAGGTCCTTTAGAGGAGGGGGCGCGACACCCCTCCACTTT
TRBJ2-7 TRBV6-1 . . CASSEGPRGTYEQYF TGTGCCAGCAGTGAAGGCCCTCGCGGGACCTACGAGCAGTACTTC
TRBJ2-3 TRBV7-3 . . CASSFDGTSTDTQYF TGTGCCAGCAGCTTCGACGGGACTAGCACAGATACGCAGTATTTT
TRBJ2-3 TRBV6-2/TRBV6-3 medium-sized . CASSSAGTDTQYF TGTGCCAGCAGTTCGGCGGGCACAGATACGCAGTATTTT